This T cell receptor (beta chain) was retrieved from a study of blood T cell repertoires in COVID-19. Study details: The study drew acute and convalescent COVID-19 samples from the United States, Italy and Spain. Nucleic acid was either cDNA or gDNA, and it came from T cells, B-cell-depleted T cells, or PBMCs.

About this clone: At one end the junction does not follow the germline gene, possibly because of a read error.

Authors' analysis steps: For nucleated cells, counts were estimated from reference gene primer amplification. Sequencing used immunoSEQ multiplex PCR; TCRdb keeps in-frame clones, though not all of them. The D gene and trimming were derived from the DNA, and the V and J assignments and clone size from that table. This sample has roughly 20,000 clones, with 85% to 90% found just once. The CDR3 is made up of 19 amino acids. Per the germline V gene, CDR1 is SSHAT and CDR2 is FNYEAQ (reference sequence). The sequence came from a man aged 55-75 years with active COVID-19. This chain connects TRBV7-7 to TRBJ2-1; unclear D gene. Sequenced material: peripheral blood. The CDR3: CASSLRSQATPSSYNEQFF. The CDR3 DNA follows: TGTGCTAGCAGCTTAAGAAGCCAGGCCACACCAAGCTCCTACAATGAGCAGTTCTTC.